This TCR beta chain was sequenced in a study of shared clonotypes between healthy human individuals. Study background: Per donor, CD8 memory used one plate, CD8 naive used two, CD4 memory used three and CD4 naive used three.

Study outcomes and limitations: Sorted-subset samples were not fully sequenced, rarefaction indicated.

Concerning this clone itself: Its antigen is as yet unknown.

Germline V gives CDR1 MDHEN, CDR2 SYDVKM. The CDR3 loop spans 13 amino acids. V lost 5 bases, J lost 0 bases, and 8 bases lay in between. Profiled with immunoSEQ multiplex PCR; TCRdb holds only in-frame clones, not every one. The sample includes about 2.4 million clones, 80% to 95% of them seen just once. Donors comprised only Caucasian adults living in Nashville, Tennessee. The CD4+ fraction was divided into a CD45RA+ naive subset and a CD45RA-negative memory subset. The TCR was taken from a man aged 18 to 30 in good health. Some clones in this sample may be carry-over from other donors' samples. What was sequenced was naive CD4+ T cells from PBMCs. Subset described: CD45RA+ positively selected. The chain has TRBV28 and TRBJ2-7, with D perhaps matching TRBD1 (6 bases). CDR3 amino acids: CASSDRFSYEQYF. CDR3 coding DNA: TGTGCCAGCAGTGACAGGTTCTCCTACGAGCAGTACTTC.